The present entry profiles one T cell receptor (beta chain) with its context. This record belongs to a study of blood T cell repertoires in COVID-19. Study overall: Samples of COVID-19 (acute and convalescent) were obtained from the United States, Italy and Spain. Sources were T cells, B-cell-depleted T cells, or PBMCs; the material itself was cDNA or gDNA.

In the authors' methods: Estimated nucleated cell counts came from reference gene primer amplification. Profiling relied on immunoSEQ multiplex PCR, and the TCRdb table lists in-frame clones only, not all of them. That table furnishes V, J and clone size, whereas the DNA furnished D and trimming. The data show 120,000 to 150,000 clones, more than 70% seen once. The germline V gene has CDR1 MNHEY and CDR2 SMNVEV (reference sequence). V was pared by 5 bases and J by 7 bases, with 4 bases of the junction left unmatched. This CDR3 is 12 amino acids long. The V call is TRBV27, the J call TRBJ1-2; TRBD1 aligns across 7 bases. The receptor was isolated from a human donor in a cohort sampled during active COVID-19. The sequenced sample was peripheral blood. The CDR3 region is CASSITGAGYTF. DNA for the CDR3: TGTGCCAGCAGTATAACAGGGGCTGGCTACACCTTC.